The 9 T cell receptor beta chains reported below all come from one sample, sequenced in a study of OX40 agonist ivuxolimab in advanced cancers. The table came from immunoSEQ multiplex PCR; TCRdb's copy has only in-frame clones and leaves some out. The sample records more than 55,000 clones, roughly 88% being singletons. This specimen consisted of CD4+ or CD8+ T cells sorted from blood, obtained in a trial of the OX40 agonist ivuxolimab. Source of these receptors: an adult with an advanced solid tumor such as melanoma, head and neck, liver or kidney cancer.

This clone was detected once. This chain connects TRBV7-6 to TRBJ1-5; 7 bases are a match to TRBD1. The junction had 1 base not matched to a gene; V was cut back by 1 base and J by 7 bases. CDR1 and CDR2 from the germline V gene are SGHVS and FNYEAQ. This CDR3 comprises 13 residues. The CDR3 DNA reads TGTGCCAGCAGCTTAGACAGGGGACAGCCCCAGCATTTT. Protein product: CASSLDRGQPQHF.

CDR3 bases: TGTGCCAGCAGTGGACTGGGTCCGCCCCAAGAGACCCAGTACTTC. It yields the protein CASSGLGPPQETQYF. The chain employs TRBV6-5 and TRBJ2-5; perhaps TRBD2 as D (5 bases). This CDR3 spans 15 amino acids. Looked up from germline, CDR1 is MNHEY and CDR2 is SVGAGI. Trimming pared 5 bases from V and 1 base from J, leaving 14 bases between.

The chain is built from TRBV29-1 and TRBJ2-7; maybe TRBD1 (7 bases). The V end lost 7 bases, the J end lost 2 bases, and 15 bases lay between the germline ends. The CDR3 is 13 amino acids. Germline-derived CDR1 and CDR2 are SQVTM and ANQGSEA. For the CDR3, the DNA is TGCAGCGGACTAGACAGGGATGCCTACGAGCAGTACTTC. Residues: CSGLDRDAYEQYF.

The CDR3: CASSLPRWGETQYF. In DNA, the CDR3 is TGTGCCAGCAGCTTACCACGGTGGGGAGAGACCCAGTACTTC. The J gene is TRBJ2-5, the V gene TRBV7-2; unclear D gene. Germline V CDR1 and CDR2: SGHTA, FQGNSA. V lost 2 bases and J 4 bases, leaving 11 bases between the germline ends. The CDR3 is made up of 14 amino acids.

This clone was seen just once. This chain links TRBV14 with TRBJ2-5, with 10 positions matching TRBD1. Germline loops: CDR1 SGHDN, CDR2 FVKESK. J gave up 5 bases and V 0 bases, and 9 bases lay outside the gene matches. This CDR3 is built from 17 residues. The CDR3 DNA is TGTGCCAGCAGCCAAGACCCCCCGGGACAGGGGTTGGAGACCCAGTACTTC. Protein: CASSQDPPGQGLETQYF.

The rearrangement uses TRBV18 and TRBJ2-2; tentatively, D is TRBD1 (6 bases). V shed 4 bases and J shed 4 bases, with 13 bases lying between them. This CDR3 has 15 amino acids. Germline V CDR1 and CDR2: KGHSH, LQKENI. The CDR3 DNA is TGTGCCAGCTCACAAATACAGGGTGCCACCGGGGAGCTGTTTTTT. Encoded protein: CASSQIQGATGELFF.

V is TRBV6-6 and J is TRBJ2-1; TRBD1 agrees at 9 bases. Per germline, CDR1 MNHNY and CDR2 SVGAGI (reference sequence). V lost 6 bases to trimming and J lost 6 bases; unmatched junction nucleotides: 6. This CDR3 has 14 amino acids. CDR3 nucleotides: TGTGCCAGCAGGACACAGGGGGCGGGCAATGAGCAGTTCTTC. Translation: CASRTQGAGNEQFF.

This rearrangement joins TRBV29-1 to TRBJ2-1, with TRBD2 matching 9 bases. V lost 6 bases to trimming and J lost 2 bases; unmatched junction nucleotides: 8. CDR3 size: 15 residues. Germline V CDR1 and CDR2: SQVTM, ANQGSEA. CDR3 coding DNA: TGCAGCGTCGGCTCTAGCGGGACCCCCTACAATGAGCAGTTCTTC. The encoded protein is CSVGSSGTPYNEQFF.

About this clone: At one end, the junction sequence differs from germline, possibly due to a read error. The rearrangement joins TRBV7-7 to TRBJ2-5; no definite D call. Germline CDR1 is SSHAT and CDR2 is FNYEAQ (reference sequence). The CDR3 length is 13 residues. The CDR3 loop is CASSLDGQETQYF. The CDR3 coding sequence is TGTGCTAGCAGCCTGGACGGACAAGAGACCCAGTACTTC.